The sequence of this T cell receptor (beta chain) was determined in a study of blood T cell repertoires in COVID-19. TCRdb keeps only in-frame clones here, not all; method: immunoSEQ multiplex PCR. The data show fewer than 250,000 clones, around 85% seen once. The CDR3 sequence is 12 residues long. The germline V gene encodes CDR1 KGHSH and CDR2 LQKENI. Trimming pared 4 bases from V and 9 bases from J, leaving 10 bases between. Sequenced sample: peripheral blood. This TCR was sampled from an older woman with active or convalescent COVID-19. V usage is TRBV18 and J usage is TRBJ2-1; D gene ambiguous. CDR3 sequence reads: CASSLQPGEQFF. As DNA, the CDR3 is TGTGCCAGCTCACTACAACCGGGTGAGCAGTTCTTC.